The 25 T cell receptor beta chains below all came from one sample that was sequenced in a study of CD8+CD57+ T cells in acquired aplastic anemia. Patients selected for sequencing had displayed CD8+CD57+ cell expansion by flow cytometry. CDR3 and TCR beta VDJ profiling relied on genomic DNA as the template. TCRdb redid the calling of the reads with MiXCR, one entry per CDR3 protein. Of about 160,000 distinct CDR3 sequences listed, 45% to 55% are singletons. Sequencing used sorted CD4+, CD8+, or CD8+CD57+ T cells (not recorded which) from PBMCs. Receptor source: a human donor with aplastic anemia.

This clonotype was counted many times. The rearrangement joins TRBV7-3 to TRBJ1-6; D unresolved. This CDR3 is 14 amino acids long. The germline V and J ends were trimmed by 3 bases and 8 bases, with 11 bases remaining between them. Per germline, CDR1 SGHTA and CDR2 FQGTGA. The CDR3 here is CASSFKGQHSPLHF. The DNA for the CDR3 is TGTGCCAGCAGCTTTAAAGGGCAACATTCACCCCTCCACTTT.

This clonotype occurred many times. CDR3 in amino acids: CASSAGTSVSYEQYF. CDR3 coding DNA: TGTGCCAGCAGCGCCGGGACTAGCGTTTCCTACGAGCAGTACTTC. The chain uses TRBV9 and TRBJ2-7; TRBD2 agrees at 10 bases. With 3 bases clipped from V and 1 base from J, the junction kept 4 bases outside the gene matches. This CDR3 is 15 amino acids long. Looked up from germline, CDR1 is SGDLS and CDR2 is YYNGEE.

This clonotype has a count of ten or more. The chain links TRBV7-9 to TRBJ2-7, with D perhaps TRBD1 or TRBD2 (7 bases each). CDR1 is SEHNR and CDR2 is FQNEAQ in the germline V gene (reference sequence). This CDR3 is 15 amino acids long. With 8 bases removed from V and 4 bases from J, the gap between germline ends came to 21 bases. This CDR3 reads CASAPPGGGRYEQYF. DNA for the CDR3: TGTGCCAGCGCCCCACCAGGGGGGGGGCGGTACGAGCAGTACTTC.

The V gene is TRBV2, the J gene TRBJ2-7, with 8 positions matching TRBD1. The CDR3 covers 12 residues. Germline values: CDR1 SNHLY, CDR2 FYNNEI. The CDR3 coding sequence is TGTGCAGGGGGGCAGGGGGCGAAAGAGCAGTACTTC. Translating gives CAGGQGAKEQYF.

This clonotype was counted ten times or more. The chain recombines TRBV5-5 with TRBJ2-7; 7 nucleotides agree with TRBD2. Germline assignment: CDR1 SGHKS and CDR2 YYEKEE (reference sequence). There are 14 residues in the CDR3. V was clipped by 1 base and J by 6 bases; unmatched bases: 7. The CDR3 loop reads CASSLLAGAGEQYF. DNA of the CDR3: TGTGCCAGCAGCTTGTTGGCGGGAGCGGGCGAGCAGTACTTC.

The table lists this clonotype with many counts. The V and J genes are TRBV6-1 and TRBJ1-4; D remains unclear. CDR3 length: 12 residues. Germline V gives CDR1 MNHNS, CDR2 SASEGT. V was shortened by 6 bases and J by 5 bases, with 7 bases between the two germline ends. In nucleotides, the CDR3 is TGTGCCAGCAGAGGGTGGAATGAAAAACTGTTTTTT. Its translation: CASRGWNEKLFF.

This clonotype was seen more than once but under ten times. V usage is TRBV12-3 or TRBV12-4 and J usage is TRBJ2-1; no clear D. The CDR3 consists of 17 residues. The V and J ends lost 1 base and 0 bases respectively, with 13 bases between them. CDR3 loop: CASSLEVRLSSYNEQFF. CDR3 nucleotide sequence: TGTGCCAGCAGTTTAGAGGTACGCCTCAGCTCCTACAATGAGCAGTTCTTC.

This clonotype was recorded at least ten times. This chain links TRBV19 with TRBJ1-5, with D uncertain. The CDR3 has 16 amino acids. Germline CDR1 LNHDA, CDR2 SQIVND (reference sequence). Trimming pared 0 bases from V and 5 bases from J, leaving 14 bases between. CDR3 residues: CASSIDHGLVDQPQHF. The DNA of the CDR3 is TGTGCCAGTAGTATAGATCACGGGCTAGTGGATCAGCCCCAGCATTTT.

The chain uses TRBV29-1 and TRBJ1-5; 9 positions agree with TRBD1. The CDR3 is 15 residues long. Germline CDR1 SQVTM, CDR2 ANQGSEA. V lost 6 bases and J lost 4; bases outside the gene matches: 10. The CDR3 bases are TGCAGCGTCAGTCTCGGGACAGGGACGAATCAGCCCCAGCATTTT. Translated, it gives CSVSLGTGTNQPQHF.

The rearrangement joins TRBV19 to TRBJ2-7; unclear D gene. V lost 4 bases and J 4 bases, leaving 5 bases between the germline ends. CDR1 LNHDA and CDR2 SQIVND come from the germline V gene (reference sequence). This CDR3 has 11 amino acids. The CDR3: CASSTKYEQYF. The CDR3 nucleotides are TGTGCCAGTAGTACTAAGTACGAGCAGTACTTC.

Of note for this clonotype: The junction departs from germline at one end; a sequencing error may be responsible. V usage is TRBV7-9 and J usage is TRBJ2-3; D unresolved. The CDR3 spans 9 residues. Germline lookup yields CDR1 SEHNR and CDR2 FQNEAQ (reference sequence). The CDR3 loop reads CASSSQRIF. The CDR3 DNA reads TGTGCCAGCAGTTCACAACGGATATTT.

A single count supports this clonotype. The CDR3 DNA reads TGTGCCAGCAGTTACTCGACAGGTGAAAAAGAGACCCAGTACTTC. Protein: CASSYSTGEKETQYF. The V gene is TRBV6-2 or TRBV6-3, the J gene TRBJ2-5; TRBD1 is a possible D gene (6 bases). In germline, CDR1 is MNHEY, CDR2 SVGEGT. V lost 0 bases, J lost 3 bases, and 11 bases lay in between. The CDR3 spans 15 residues.

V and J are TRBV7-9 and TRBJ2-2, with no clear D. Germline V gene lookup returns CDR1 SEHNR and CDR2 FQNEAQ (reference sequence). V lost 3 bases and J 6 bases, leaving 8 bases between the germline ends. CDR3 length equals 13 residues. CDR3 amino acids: CASSFSVAGELFF. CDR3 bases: TGTGCCAGCAGCTTCTCAGTTGCCGGGGAGCTGTTTTTT.

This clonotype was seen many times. CDR3 region: CSVSPTDTQYF. The CDR3 nucleotides read TGCAGCGTTAGCCCGACAGATACGCAGTATTTT. The rearrangement uses TRBV29-1 and TRBJ2-3; no reliable D call. CDR3 size: 11 residues. V shed 5 bases and J shed 3 bases, with 6 bases lying between them. Germline lookup yields CDR1 SQVTM and CDR2 ANQGSEA.

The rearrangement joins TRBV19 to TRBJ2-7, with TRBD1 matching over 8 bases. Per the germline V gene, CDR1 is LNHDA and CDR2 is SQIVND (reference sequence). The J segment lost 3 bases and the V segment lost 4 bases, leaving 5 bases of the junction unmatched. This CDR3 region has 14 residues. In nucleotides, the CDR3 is TGTGCCAGTAGTACCCGGGACAGGTACTACGAGCAGTACTTC. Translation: CASSTRDRYYEQYF.

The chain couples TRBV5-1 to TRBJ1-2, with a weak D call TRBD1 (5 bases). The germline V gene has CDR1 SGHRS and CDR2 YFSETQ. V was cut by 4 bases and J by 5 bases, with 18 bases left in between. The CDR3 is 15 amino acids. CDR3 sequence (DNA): TGCGCCAGCAGCCCCACGGCGAGGGGCCCTTATGGCTACACCTTC. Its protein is CASSPTARGPYGYTF.

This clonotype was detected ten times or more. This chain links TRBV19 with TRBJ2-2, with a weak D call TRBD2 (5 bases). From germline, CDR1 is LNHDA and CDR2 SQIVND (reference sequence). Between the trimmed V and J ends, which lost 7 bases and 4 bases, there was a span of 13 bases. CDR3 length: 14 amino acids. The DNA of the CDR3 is TGTGCCAGTATGGTTGGAGGAGGCACCGGGGAGCTGTTTTTT. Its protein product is CASMVGGGTGELFF.

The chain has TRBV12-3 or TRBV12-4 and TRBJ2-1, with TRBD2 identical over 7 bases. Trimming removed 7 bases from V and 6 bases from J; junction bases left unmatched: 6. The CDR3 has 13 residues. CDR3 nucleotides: TGTGCCAGCACAATGGGGGGGTTCAATGAGCAGTTCTTC. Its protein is CASTMGGFNEQFF.

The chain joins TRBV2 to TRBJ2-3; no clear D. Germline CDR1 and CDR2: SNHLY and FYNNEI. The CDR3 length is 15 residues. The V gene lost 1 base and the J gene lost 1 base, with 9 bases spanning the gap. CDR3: CASSEEGWGTDTQYF. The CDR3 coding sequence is TGTGCCAGCAGTGAAGAGGGCTGGGGCACAGATACGCAGTATTTT. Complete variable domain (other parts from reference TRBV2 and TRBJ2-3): EPEVTQTPSHQVTQMGQEVILRCVPISNHLYFYWYRQILGQKVEFLVSFYNNEISEKSEIFDDQFSVERPDGSNFTLKIRSTKLEDSAMYFCASSEEGWGTDTQYFGPGTRLTVL.

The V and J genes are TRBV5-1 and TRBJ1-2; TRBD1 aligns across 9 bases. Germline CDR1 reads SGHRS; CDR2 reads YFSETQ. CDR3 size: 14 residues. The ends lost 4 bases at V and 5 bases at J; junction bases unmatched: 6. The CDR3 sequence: CASSPPGQGYGYTF. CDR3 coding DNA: TGCGCCAGCAGCCCGCCGGGACAGGGTTATGGCTACACCTTC.

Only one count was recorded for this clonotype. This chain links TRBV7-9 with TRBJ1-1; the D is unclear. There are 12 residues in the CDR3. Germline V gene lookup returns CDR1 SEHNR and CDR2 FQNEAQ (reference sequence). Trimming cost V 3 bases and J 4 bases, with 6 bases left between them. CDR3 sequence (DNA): TGTGCCAGCAGCTTGCAGACCACTGAAGCTTTCTTT. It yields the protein CASSLQTTEAFF.

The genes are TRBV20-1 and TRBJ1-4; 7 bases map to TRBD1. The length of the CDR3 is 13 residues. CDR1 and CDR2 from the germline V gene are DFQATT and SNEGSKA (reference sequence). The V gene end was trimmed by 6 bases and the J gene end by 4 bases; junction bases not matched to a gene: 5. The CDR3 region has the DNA TGCAGTGCGCGGGGACAGAATAATGAAAAACTGTTTTTT. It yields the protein CSARGQNNEKLFF.

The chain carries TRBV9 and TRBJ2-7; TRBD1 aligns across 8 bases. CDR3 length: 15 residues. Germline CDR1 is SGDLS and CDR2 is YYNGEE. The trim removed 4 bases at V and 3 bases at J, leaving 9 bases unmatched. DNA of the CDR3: TGTGCCAGCAGCTCCCCGGGACAGGACCTCTACGAGCAGTACTTC. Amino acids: CASSSPGQDLYEQYF.

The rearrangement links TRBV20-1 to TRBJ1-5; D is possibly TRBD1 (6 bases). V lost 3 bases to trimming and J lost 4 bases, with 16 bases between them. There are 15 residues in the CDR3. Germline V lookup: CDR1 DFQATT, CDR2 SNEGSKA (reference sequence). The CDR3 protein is CSARSGGGRNQPQHF. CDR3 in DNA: TGCAGTGCTAGGTCCGGCGGGGGGCGGAATCAGCCCCAGCATTTT.

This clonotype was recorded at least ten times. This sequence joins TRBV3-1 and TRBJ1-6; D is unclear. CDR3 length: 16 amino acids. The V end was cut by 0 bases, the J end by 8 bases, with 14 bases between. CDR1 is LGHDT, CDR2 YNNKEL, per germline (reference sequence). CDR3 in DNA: TGTGCCAGCAGCCAAGATCCGGCAGATTTTGATTCACCCCTCCACTTT. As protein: CASSQDPADFDSPLHF.